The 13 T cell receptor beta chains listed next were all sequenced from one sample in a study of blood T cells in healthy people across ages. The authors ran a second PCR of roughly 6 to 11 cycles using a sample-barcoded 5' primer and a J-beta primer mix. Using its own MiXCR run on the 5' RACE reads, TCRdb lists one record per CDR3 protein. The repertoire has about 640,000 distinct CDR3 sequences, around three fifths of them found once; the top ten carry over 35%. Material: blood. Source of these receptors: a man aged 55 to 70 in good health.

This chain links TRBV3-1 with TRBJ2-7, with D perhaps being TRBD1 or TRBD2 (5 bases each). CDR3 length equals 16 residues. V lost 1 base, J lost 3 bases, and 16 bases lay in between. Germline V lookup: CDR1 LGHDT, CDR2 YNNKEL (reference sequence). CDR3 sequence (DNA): TGTGCCAGCAGCCAAGGGCCAGAGGGGAACGTCTACGAGCAGTACTTC. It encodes CASSQGPEGNVYEQYF.

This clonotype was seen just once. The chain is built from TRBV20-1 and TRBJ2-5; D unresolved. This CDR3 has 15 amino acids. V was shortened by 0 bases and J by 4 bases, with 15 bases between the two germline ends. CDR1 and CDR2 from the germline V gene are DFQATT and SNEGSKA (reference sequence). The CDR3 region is CSARDRVKMGETQYF. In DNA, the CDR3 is TGCAGTGCTAGAGATCGGGTAAAGATGGGAGAGACCCAGTACTTC.

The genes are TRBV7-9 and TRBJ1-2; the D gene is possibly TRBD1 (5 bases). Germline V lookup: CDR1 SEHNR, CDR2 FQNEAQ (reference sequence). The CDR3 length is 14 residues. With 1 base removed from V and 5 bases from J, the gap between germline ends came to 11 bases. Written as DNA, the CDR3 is TGTGCCAGCAGCTTAGGAGGGGAACTTTATGGCTACACCTTC. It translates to CASSLGGELYGYTF. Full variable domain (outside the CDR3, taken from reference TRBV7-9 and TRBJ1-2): DTGVSQNPRHKITKRGQNVTFRCDPISEHNRLYWYRQTLGQGPEFLTYFQNEAQLEKSRLLSDRFSAERPKGSFSTLEIQRTEQGDSAMYLCASSLGGELYGYTFGSGTRLTVV.

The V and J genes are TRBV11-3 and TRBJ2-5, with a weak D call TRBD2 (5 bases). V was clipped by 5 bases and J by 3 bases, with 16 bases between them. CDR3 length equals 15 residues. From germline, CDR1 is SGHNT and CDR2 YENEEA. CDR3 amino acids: CASSLWAGLEETQYF. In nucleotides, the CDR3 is TGTGCCAGCAGCCTATGGGCAGGACTTGAAGAGACCCAGTACTTC.

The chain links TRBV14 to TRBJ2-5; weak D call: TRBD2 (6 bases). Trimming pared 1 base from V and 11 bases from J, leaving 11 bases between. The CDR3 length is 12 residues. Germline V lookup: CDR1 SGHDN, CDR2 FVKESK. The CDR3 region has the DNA TGTGCCAGCAGCCAAGGTCTCGGGGGTCAGTACTTC. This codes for CASSQGLGGQYF.

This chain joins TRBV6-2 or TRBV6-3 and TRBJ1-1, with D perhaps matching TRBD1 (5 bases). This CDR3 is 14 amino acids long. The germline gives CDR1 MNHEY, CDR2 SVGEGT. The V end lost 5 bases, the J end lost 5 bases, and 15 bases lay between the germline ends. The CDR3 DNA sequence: TGTGCCAGCAGTACGAGGACGAAGGGGACTGAAGCTTTCTTT. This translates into CASSTRTKGTEAFF.

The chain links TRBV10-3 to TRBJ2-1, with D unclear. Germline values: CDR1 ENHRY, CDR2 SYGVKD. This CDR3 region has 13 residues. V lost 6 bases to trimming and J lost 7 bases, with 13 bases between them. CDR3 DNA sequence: TGTGCCATCAGACCATCCAGCTGGAATGAGCAGTTCTTC. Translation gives CAIRPSSWNEQFF.

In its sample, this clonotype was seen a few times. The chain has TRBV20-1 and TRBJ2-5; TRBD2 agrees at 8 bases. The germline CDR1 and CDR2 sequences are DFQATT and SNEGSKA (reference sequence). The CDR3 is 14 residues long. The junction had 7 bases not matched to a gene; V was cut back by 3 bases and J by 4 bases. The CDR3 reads CSASPAGGGETQYF. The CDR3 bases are TGCAGTGCTAGTCCCGCCGGGGGGGGAGAGACCCAGTACTTC.

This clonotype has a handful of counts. CDR3 region: CASSGGNTDTQYF. CDR3 in DNA: TGTGCCAGTAGCGGGGGCAACACAGATACGCAGTATTTT. V is TRBV10-3 and J is TRBJ2-3; 9 nucleotides match TRBD2. The CDR3 extends over 13 amino acids. V dropped 10 bases and J dropped 2; count of bases not matched to a gene: 4. Germline V lookup: CDR1 ENHRY, CDR2 SYGVKD.

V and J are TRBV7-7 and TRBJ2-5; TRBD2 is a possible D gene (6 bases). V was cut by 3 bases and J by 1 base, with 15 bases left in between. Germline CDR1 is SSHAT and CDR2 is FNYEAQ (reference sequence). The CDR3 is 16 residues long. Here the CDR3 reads CASSLVGSGPQETQYF. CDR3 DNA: TGTGCCAGCAGCTTGGTAGGGAGCGGGCCCCAAGAGACCCAGTACTTC.

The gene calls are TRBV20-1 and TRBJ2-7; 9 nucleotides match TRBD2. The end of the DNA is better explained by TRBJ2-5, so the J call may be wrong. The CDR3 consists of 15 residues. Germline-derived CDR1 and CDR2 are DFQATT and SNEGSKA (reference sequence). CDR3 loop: CSAINSRGGAETQYF. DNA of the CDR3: TGCAGTGCTATTAACTCCCGCGGGGGGGCAGAGACCCAGTACTTC.

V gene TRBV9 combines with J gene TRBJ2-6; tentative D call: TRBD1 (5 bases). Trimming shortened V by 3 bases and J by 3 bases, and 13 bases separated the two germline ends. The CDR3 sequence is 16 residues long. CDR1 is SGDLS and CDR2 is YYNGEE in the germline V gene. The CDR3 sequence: CASSENTGFGANVLTF. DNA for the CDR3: TGTGCCAGCAGCGAAAACACAGGCTTTGGGGCCAACGTCCTGACTTTC.

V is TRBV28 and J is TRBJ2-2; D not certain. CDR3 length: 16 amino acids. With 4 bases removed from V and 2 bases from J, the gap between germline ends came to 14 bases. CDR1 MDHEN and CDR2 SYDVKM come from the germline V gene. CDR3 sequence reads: CASSSVATANTGELFF. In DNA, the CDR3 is TGTGCCAGCAGTTCCGTCGCAACAGCTAACACCGGGGAGCTGTTTTTT.